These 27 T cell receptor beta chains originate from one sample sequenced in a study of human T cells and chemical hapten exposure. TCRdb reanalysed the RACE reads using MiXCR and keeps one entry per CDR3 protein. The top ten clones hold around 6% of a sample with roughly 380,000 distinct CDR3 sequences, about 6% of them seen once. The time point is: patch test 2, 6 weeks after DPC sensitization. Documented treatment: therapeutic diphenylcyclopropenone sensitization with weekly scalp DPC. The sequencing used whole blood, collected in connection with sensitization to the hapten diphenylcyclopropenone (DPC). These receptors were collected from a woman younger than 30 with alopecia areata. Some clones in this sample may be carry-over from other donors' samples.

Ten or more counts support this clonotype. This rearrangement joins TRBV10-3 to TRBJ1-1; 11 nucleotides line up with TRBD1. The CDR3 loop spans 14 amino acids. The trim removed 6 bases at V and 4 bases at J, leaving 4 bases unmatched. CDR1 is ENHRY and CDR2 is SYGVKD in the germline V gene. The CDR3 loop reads CAIRGQGGFTEAFF. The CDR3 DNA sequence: TGTGCCATCAGGGGACAGGGGGGTTTCACTGAAGCTTTCTTT.

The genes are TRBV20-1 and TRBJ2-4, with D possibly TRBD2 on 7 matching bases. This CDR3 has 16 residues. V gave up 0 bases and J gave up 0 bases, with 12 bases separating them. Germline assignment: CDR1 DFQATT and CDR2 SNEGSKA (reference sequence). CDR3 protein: CSARDWEGVAKNIQYF. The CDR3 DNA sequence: TGCAGTGCTAGAGATTGGGAGGGGGTAGCCAAAAACATTCAGTACTTC.

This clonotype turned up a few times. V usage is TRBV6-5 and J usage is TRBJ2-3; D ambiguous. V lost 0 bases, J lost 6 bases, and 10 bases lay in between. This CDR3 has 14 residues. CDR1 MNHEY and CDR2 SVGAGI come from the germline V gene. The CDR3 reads CASSYSRMVDTQYF. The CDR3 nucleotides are TGTGCCAGCAGTTACTCTAGGATGGTCGATACGCAGTATTTT.

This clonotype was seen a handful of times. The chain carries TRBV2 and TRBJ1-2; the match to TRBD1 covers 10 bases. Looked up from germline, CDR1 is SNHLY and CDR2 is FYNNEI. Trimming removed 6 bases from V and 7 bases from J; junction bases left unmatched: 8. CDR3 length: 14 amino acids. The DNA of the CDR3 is TGTGCCAGCAGCCTAAGACAGGGGGCATTTGGCTACACCTTC. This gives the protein CASSLRQGAFGYTF.

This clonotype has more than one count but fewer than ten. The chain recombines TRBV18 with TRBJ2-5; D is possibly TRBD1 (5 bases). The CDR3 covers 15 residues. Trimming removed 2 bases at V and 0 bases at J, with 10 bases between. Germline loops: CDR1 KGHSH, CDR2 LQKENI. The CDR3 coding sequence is TGTGCCAGCTCACCATTGACAGCTAACCAAGAGACCCAGTACTTC. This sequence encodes CASSPLTANQETQYF.

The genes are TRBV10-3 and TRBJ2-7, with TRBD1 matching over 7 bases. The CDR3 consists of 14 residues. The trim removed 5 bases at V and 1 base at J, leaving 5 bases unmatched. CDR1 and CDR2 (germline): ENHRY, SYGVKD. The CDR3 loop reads CAISTTGQSYEQYF. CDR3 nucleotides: TGTGCCATCAGTACTACGGGACAGTCCTACGAGCAGTACTTC.

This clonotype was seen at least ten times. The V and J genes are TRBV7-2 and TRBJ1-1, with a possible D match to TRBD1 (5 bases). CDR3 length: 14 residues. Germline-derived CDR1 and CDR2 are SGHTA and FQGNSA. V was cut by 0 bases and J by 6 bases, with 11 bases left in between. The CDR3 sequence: CASSLAPTAAEAFF. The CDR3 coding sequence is TGTGCCAGCAGCTTAGCACCGACAGCCGCTGAAGCTTTCTTT.

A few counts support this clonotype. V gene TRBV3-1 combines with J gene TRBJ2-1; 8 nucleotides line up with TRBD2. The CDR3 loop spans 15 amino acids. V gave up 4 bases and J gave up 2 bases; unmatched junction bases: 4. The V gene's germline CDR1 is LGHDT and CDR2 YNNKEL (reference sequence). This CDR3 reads CASSRGSGTYNEQFF. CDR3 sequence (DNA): TGTGCCAGCAGCCGGGGTAGCGGGACCTACAATGAGCAGTTCTTC.

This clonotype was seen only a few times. DNA for the CDR3: TGTGCCAGTAGTGATCGAGTGGAGGGGACCTCCTACGAGCAGTACTTC. Translating it yields CASSDRVEGTSYEQYF. The chain is built from TRBV19 and TRBJ2-7; tentative D call: TRBD2 (6 bases). The CDR3 spans 16 residues. Germline V CDR1 and CDR2: LNHDA, SQIVND (reference sequence). V was clipped by 5 bases and J by 0 bases, with 17 bases between them.

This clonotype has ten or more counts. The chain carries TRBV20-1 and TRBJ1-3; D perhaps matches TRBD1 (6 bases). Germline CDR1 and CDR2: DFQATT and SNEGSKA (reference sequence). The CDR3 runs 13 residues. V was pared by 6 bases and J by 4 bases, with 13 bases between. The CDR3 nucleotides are TGCAGTGCCGGGAAGGGGGGCGGAAACACCATATATTTT. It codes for CSAGKGGGNTIYF.

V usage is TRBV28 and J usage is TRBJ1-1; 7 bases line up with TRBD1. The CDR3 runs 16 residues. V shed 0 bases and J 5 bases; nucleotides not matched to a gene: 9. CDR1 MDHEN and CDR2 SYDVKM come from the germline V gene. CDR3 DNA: TGTGCCAGCAGTTTATGGGGACAGCGAGGAGCAACTGAAGCTTTCTTT. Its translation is CASSLWGQRGATEAFF.

The CDR3, as DNA: TGCAGCGTCTTAGACGCGGGGGAGGGGGCCACTGAAGCTTTCTTT. This gives the protein CSVLDAGEGATEAFF. The genes are TRBV29-1 and TRBJ1-1; 7 bases are shared with TRBD1. This CDR3 contains 15 residues. Trimming cost V 6 bases and J 4 bases; bases outside gene matches: 14. The germline CDR1 and CDR2 sequences are SQVTM and ANQGSEA.

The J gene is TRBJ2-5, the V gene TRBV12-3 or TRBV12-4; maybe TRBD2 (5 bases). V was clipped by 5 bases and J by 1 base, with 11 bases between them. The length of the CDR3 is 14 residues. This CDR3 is CASSPWGVQETQYF. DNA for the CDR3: TGTGCCAGCAGTCCCTGGGGAGTCCAAGAGACCCAGTACTTC.

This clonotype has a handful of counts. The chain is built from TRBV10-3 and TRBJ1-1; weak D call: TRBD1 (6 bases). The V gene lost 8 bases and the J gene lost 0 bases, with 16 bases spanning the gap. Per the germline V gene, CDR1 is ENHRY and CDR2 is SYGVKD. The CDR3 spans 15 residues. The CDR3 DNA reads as TGTGCCATCCGACAGGAGAGGAACATGAACACTGAAGCTTTCTTT. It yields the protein CAIRQERNMNTEAFF.

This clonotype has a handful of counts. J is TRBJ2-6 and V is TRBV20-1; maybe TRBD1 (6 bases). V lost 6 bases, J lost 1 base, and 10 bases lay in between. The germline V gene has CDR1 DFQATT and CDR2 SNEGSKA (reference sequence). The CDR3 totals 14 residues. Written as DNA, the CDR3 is TGCAGTGCCACTCAGGGGTCTGGGGCCAACGTCCTGACTTTC. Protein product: CSATQGSGANVLTF.

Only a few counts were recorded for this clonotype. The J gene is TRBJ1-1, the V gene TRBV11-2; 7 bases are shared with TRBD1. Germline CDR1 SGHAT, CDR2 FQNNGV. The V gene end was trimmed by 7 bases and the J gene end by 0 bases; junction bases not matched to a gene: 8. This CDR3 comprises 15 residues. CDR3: CASTRWTGLNTEAFF. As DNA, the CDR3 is TGTGCCAGCACCCGATGGACAGGCTTGAACACTGAAGCTTTCTTT. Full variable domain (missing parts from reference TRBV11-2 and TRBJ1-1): EAGVAQSPRYKIIEKRQSVAFWCNPISGHATLYWYQQILGQGPKLLIQFQNNGVVDDSQLPKDRFSAERLKGVDSTLKIQPAKLEDSAVYLCASTRWTGLNTEAFFGQGTRLTVV.

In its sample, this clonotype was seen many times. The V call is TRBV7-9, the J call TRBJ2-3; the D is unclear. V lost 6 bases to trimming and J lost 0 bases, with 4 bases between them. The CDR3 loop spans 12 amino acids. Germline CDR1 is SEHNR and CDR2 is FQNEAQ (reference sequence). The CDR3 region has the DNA TGTGCCAGCAGAGGTAGCACAGATACGCAGTATTTT. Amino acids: CASRGSTDTQYF.

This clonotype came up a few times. CDR3 DNA sequence: TGCAGTGCTTCGACCTCTATAGCCAAAAACATTCAGTACTTC. Translated, it gives CSASTSIAKNIQYF. The chain employs TRBV20-1 and TRBJ2-4; unclear D gene. This CDR3 contains 14 residues. Germline CDR1 is DFQATT and CDR2 is SNEGSKA (reference sequence). With 5 bases removed from V and 0 bases from J, the gap between germline ends came to 11 bases.

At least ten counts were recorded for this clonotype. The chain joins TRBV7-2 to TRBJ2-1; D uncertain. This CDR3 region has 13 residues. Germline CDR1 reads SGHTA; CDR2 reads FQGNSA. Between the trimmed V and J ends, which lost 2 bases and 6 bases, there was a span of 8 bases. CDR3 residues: CASSLRYGNEQFF. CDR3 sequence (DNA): TGTGCCAGCAGCTTAAGGTACGGCAATGAGCAGTTCTTC.

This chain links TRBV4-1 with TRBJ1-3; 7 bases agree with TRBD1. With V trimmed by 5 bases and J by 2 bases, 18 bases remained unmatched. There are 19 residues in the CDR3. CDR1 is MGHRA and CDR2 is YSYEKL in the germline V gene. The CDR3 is CASSYQWDSLFPPGNTIYF. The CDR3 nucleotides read TGCGCCAGCAGCTATCAATGGGACAGTCTTTTTCCTCCTGGAAACACCATATATTTT.

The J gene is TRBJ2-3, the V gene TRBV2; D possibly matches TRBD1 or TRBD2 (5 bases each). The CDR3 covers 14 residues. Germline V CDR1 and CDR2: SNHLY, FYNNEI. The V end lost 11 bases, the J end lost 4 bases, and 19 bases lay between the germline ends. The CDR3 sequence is CAGSGAIIADTQYF. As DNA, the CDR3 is TGTGCCGGGTCCGGGGCTATCATCGCAGATACGCAGTATTTT.

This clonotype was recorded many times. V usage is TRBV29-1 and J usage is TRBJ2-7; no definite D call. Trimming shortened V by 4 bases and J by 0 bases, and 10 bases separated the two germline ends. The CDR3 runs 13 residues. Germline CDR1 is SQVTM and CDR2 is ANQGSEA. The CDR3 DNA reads TGCAGCGTTGTTGTAGGGATCTCCTACGAGCAGTACTTC. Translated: CSVVVGISYEQYF.

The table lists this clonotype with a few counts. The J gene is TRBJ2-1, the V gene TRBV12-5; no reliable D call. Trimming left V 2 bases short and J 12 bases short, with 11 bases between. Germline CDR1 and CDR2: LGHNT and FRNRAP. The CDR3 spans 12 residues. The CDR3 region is CASGLYEYRQFF. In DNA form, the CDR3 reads TGTGCTAGTGGTTTGTACGAGTATAGGCAGTTCTTC.

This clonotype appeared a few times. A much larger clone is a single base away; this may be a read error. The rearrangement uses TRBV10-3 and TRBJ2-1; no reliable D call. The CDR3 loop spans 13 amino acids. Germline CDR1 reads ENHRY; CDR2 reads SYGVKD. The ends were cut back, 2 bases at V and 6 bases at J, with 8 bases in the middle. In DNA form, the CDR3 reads TGTGCCATCAGTGAGCCTGTGGGCAATGAGCAGTTCTTC. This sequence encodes CAISEPVGNEQFF.

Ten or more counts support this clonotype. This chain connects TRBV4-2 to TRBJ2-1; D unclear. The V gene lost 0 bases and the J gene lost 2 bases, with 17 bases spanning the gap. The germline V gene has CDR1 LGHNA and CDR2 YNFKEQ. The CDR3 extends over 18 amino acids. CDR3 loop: CASSQDWGRGVTYNEQFF. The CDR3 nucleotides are TGTGCCAGCAGCCAAGATTGGGGTCGCGGTGTTACCTACAATGAGCAGTTCTTC.

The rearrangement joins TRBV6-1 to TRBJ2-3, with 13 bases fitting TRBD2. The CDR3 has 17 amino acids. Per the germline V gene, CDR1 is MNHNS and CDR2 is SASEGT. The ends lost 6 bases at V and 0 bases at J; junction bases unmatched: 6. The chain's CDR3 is CASRGLAGISSTDTQYF. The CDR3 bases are TGTGCCAGCAGGGGACTAGCGGGGATATCTAGCACAGATACGCAGTATTTT.

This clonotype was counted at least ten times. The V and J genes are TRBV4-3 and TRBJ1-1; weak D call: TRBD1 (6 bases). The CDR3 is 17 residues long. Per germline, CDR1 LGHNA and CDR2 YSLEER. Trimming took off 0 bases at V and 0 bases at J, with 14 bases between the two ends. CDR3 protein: CASSQEGPGAMNTEAFF. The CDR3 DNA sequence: TGCGCCAGCAGCCAAGAAGGTCCAGGGGCCATGAACACTGAAGCTTTCTTT.